Here is one T cell receptor beta chain with its context. In the study's own analysis: The authors estimated nucleated cell counts from reference gene primer amplification. Sequenced by immunoSEQ multiplex PCR; TCRdb stores in-frame clones only, minus some. The DNA was the basis for D and trimming; V, J and clone size are from that table. The sample lists roughly 250,000 clones; 87% were seen once. Trimming at V came to 0 bases and at J to 5 bases, leaving 6 bases not matched to a gene. Germline V gives CDR1 GTSNPN, CDR2 SVGIG (reference sequence). The CDR3 is 14 amino acids. This entry comes from a study of blood T cell repertoires in COVID-19. Study details: Acute and convalescent COVID-19 specimens originated in the United States, Italy and Spain. In each case, the material was cDNA or gDNA derived from T cells, B-cell-depleted T cells, or PBMCs.

The TCR sequence derives from a woman aged 45 to 65 with acute or convalescent COVID-19. Sequences were obtained from peripheral blood. The chain couples TRBV30 to TRBJ2-7; 8 nucleotides agree with TRBD2. The CDR3 sequence: CAWSVSGSIDEQYF. In nucleotides, the CDR3 is TGTGCCTGGAGTGTGAGCGGGAGTATCGACGAGCAGTACTTC.